These 23 T cell receptor beta chains originate from one sample sequenced in a study of cytomegalovirus exposure and HLA in healthy donors. The PCR used 60 Vbeta and 13 Jbeta primers. The protocol was immunoSEQ multiplex PCR, while the TCRdb copy is restricted to in-frame clones and leaves out a portion. The sample holds 75,000 to 90,000 clones; 79% are singletons and the top ten take less than 25%. Specimen: PBMCs. These receptors were taken from a woman aged 35 to 49 in good health and CMV-seropositive.

In its sample, this clone was seen once. Germline is not matched at one junction end, which may reflect a read error. The chain joins TRBV30 to TRBJ1-1; D is ambiguous. CDR1 and CDR2 (germline): GTSNPN, SVGIG (reference sequence). The CDR3 sequence is 12 residues long. CDR3 bases: TGTGCCTGGAGTGTAGAAGTCACTGAGGCTTTCTTT. Protein sequence: CAWSVEVTEAFF.

The gene calls are TRBV7-2 and TRBJ1-2; 7 bases are a match to TRBD1. This CDR3 has 15 residues. V shed 5 bases and J 4 bases; nucleotides not matched to a gene: 10. Germline V CDR1 and CDR2: SGHTA, FQGNSA. This CDR3 is CASSERKTGLYGYTF. The CDR3 DNA follows: TGTGCCAGCAGCGAGAGAAAGACAGGGCTCTATGGCTACACCTTC.

The CDR3 is CASSSPRGPSFSGANVLTF. CDR3 in DNA: TGTGCCAGCAGTTCCCCGCGAGGCCCGAGTTTCTCTGGGGCCAACGTCCTGACTTTC. This chain links TRBV28 with TRBJ2-6; D uncertain. Deletions cut 4 bases from V and 0 bases from J, with 19 bases between. Germline CDR1 and CDR2: MDHEN and SYDVKM. The CDR3 covers 19 residues.

V is TRBV9 and J is TRBJ1-4; TRBD1 is a possible D gene (6 bases). The CDR3 sequence is 14 residues long. CDR1 SGDLS and CDR2 YYNGEE come from the germline V gene. V gave up 0 bases and J gave up 12 bases, with 15 bases separating them. Written as DNA, the CDR3 is TGTGCCAGCAGCGTAGGACAGGCGAGGAGGCAACTGTTTTTT. It translates to CASSVGQARRQLFF. Based on the CDR3 plus reference TRBV9 and TRBJ1-4, the full variable domain is DSGVTQTPKHLITATGQRVTLRCSPRSGDLSVYWYQQSLDQGLQFLIQYYNGEERAKGNILERFSAQQFPDLHSELNLSSLELGDSALYFCASSVGQARRQLFFGSGTQLSVL.

The V and J genes are TRBV7-2 and TRBJ2-5; the D is unclear. Per the germline V gene, CDR1 is SGHTA and CDR2 is FQGNSA. CDR3 size: 16 residues. Deletions cut 5 bases from V and 1 base from J, with 17 bases between. In DNA form, the CDR3 reads TGTGCCAGCAGCCCTCTGAAGAAAAGTAGCCAAGAGACCCAGTACTTC. This sequence encodes CASSPLKKSSQETQYF.

A single count supports this clone. J is TRBJ2-7 and V is TRBV5-1; the match to TRBD1 covers 9 bases. CDR1 and CDR2 from the germline V gene are SGHRS and YFSETQ. Losses at the gene ends were 3 bases for V and 2 bases for J; bases not matched to a gene: 6. The CDR3 extends over 15 amino acids. The CDR3 is CASSSLTGGPYEQYF. CDR3 coding DNA: TGCGCCAGCAGCTCGTTGACAGGGGGTCCCTACGAGCAGTACTTC.

The CDR3 spells CASSLQSTDTQYF. CDR3 bases: TGCGCCAGCAGTTTACAGAGCACAGATACGCAGTATTTT. The chain combines TRBV5-1 with TRBJ2-3; D is undetermined. Germline V CDR1 and CDR2: SGHRS, YFSETQ. Between the trimmed V and J ends, which lost 5 bases and 0 bases, there was a span of 7 bases. This CDR3 has 13 amino acids.

V usage is TRBV30 and J usage is TRBJ1-2, with 11 bases that match TRBD1. This CDR3 has 13 amino acids. Losses at the gene ends were 4 bases for V and 8 bases for J; bases not matched to a gene: 6. Germline loops: CDR1 GTSNPN, CDR2 SVGIG (reference sequence). CDR3 bases: TGTGCCTGGAACCGGGACAGGGGGGAGGGCTACACCTTC. Residues: CAWNRDRGEGYTF.

The table lists this clone with a count of one. The chain has TRBV7-9 and TRBJ1-6; D is possibly TRBD1 (5 bases). V shed 5 bases and J shed 3 bases, with 8 bases lying between them. CDR1 and CDR2 (germline): SEHNR, FQNEAQ (reference sequence). This CDR3 region has 14 residues. CDR3 residues: CASSPGGYNSPLHF. In DNA form, the CDR3 reads TGTGCCAGCAGCCCCGGGGGCTATAATTCACCCCTCCACTTT.

The chain uses TRBV6-4 and TRBJ1-1, with D hard to call. Germline V CDR1 and CDR2: MRHNA, SNTAGT. CDR3 length equals 13 residues. Trimming stripped 6 bases from V and 0 bases from J, with 8 bases between. The CDR3 nucleotides are TGTGCCAGCAGCGCAGTACTGAACACTGAAGCTTTCTTT. Its protein product is CASSAVLNTEAFF.

This sequence joins TRBV6-1 and TRBJ1-5, with D hard to call. Trimming left V 3 bases short and J 2 bases short, with 14 bases between. CDR3 length: 16 amino acids. CDR1 is MNHNS and CDR2 is SASEGT in the germline V gene. The CDR3 coding sequence is TGTGCCAGCAGTGAGCCGGGGATCCTTGGCAATCAGCCCCAGCATTTT. This codes for CASSEPGILGNQPQHF.

The rearrangement joins TRBV19 to TRBJ2-7; 10 nucleotides agree with TRBD1. The germline V gene encodes CDR1 LNHDA and CDR2 SQIVND (reference sequence). V dropped 6 bases and J dropped 2; count of bases not matched to a gene: 16. This CDR3 spans 18 amino acids. This chain's CDR3 is CASRPGQGQERVTYEQYF. The CDR3 DNA follows: TGTGCCAGTAGACCGGGACAGGGGCAAGAAAGGGTTACCTACGAGCAGTACTTC.

The gene calls are TRBV5-1 and TRBJ1-1; no reliable D call. The CDR3 loop spans 15 amino acids. Per the germline V gene, CDR1 is SGHRS and CDR2 is YFSETQ. V gave up 1 base and J gave up 0 bases, with 10 bases separating them. DNA for the CDR3: TGCGCCAGCAGCTTGTCGTTTCTACTGAACACTGAAGCTTTCTTT. Protein sequence: CASSLSFLLNTEAFF. Complete variable domain (other parts from reference TRBV5-1 and TRBJ1-1): KAGVTQTPRYLIKTRGQQVTLSCSPISGHRSVSWYQQTPGQGLQFLFEYFSETQRNKGNFPGRFSGRQFSNSRSEMNVSTLELGDSALYLCASSLSFLLNTEAFFGQGTRLTVV.

The chain joins TRBV29-1 to TRBJ1-1; TRBD1 aligns across 8 bases. Trimming at V came to 7 bases and at J to 5 bases, leaving 12 bases not matched to a gene. The CDR3 has 14 amino acids. The germline gives CDR1 SQVTM, CDR2 ANQGSEA. The DNA for the CDR3 is TGCAGCGCTGGGCGGACAGGGAAGGGTACTGAAGCTTTCTTT. Protein product: CSAGRTGKGTEAFF.

The chain recombines TRBV6-6 with TRBJ1-1; 9 bases match TRBD1. V lost 6 bases and J lost 1; bases outside the gene matches: 6. The CDR3 consists of 15 residues. Germline lookup yields CDR1 MNHNY and CDR2 SVGAGI (reference sequence). The CDR3 nucleotides read TGTGCCAGCAGGCCCCGGACAGGGGCGAACACTGAAGCTTTCTTT. This sequence encodes CASRPRTGANTEAFF.

CDR3 residues: CASSEAGTGNLNYGYTF. In DNA, the CDR3 is TGTGCCAGCAGTGAAGCGGGGACAGGAAACCTTAACTATGGCTACACCTTC. The rearrangement links TRBV6-1 to TRBJ1-2, with TRBD1 matching over 8 bases. J lost 1 base, V lost 0 bases, and 7 bases had no gene match. Germline V lookup: CDR1 MNHNS, CDR2 SASEGT. This CDR3 spans 17 amino acids.

The V and J genes are TRBV6-5 and TRBJ1-5; possibly TRBD1 for D (6 bases). Germline V gene lookup returns CDR1 MNHEY and CDR2 SVGAGI. V was pared by 4 bases and J by 0 bases, with 13 bases between. CDR3 length: 16 residues. For the CDR3, the DNA is TGTGCCAGCAGTTCCCGGACAGCAGCTAGCAATCAGCCCCAGCATTTT. Amino acids: CASSSRTAASNQPQHF.

The chain recombines TRBV15 with TRBJ2-5; D call uncertain. In germline, CDR1 is LNHNV, CDR2 YYDKDF (reference sequence). This CDR3 is 13 amino acids long. V was clipped by 2 bases and J by 4 bases, with 8 bases between them. For the CDR3, the DNA is TGTGCCACCAGCAGAACCGCGGCAGAGACCCAGTACTTC. Translated, it gives CATSRTAAETQYF.

J is TRBJ1-1 and V is TRBV19; D is ambiguous. This CDR3 region has 12 residues. The V gene's germline CDR1 is LNHDA and CDR2 SQIVND (reference sequence). Written as DNA, the CDR3 is TGTGCGAGCAGGTGGCGAGACACTGAAGCTTTCTTT. Translation: CASRWRDTEAFF.

The chain combines TRBV5-1 with TRBJ2-3; D remains ambiguous. V was cut by 0 bases and J by 1 base, with 6 bases left in between. The CDR3 is 14 residues long. CDR1 SGHRS and CDR2 YFSETQ come from the germline V gene. The CDR3 DNA sequence: TGCGCCAGCAGCTTGGTGGGCCGCACAGATACGCAGTATTTT. This encodes CASSLVGRTDTQYF.

The chain couples TRBV30 to TRBJ1-1, with TRBD1 identical over 7 bases. Germline-derived CDR1 and CDR2 are GTSNPN and SVGIG (reference sequence). CDR3 size: 15 residues. V lost 5 bases and J lost 6; bases outside the gene matches: 15. The DNA of the CDR3 is TGTGCCTGGGCGCTACGAAACAGGGGAATGTCTGAAGCTTTCTTT. Its protein is CAWALRNRGMSEAFF.

The genes are TRBV7-9 and TRBJ1-6, with a weak D call TRBD1 (5 bases). Trimming left V 5 bases short and J 0 bases short, with 8 bases between. This CDR3 has 15 residues. Per the germline V gene, CDR1 is SEHNR and CDR2 is FQNEAQ (reference sequence). The CDR3 DNA is TGTGCCAGCAGCCAAGACAGCTCCTATAATTCACCCCTCCACTTT. The encoded protein is CASSQDSSYNSPLHF.

The rearrangement links TRBV18 to TRBJ1-1, with D perhaps TRBD1 (6 bases). Trimming cost V 5 bases and J 1 base, with 14 bases left between them. The CDR3 totals 15 residues. Germline values: CDR1 KGHSH, CDR2 LQKENI. The CDR3 sequence is CASSSAGATNTEAFF. In DNA, the CDR3 is TGTGCCAGCTCATCAGCAGGGGCCACGAACACTGAAGCTTTCTTT.